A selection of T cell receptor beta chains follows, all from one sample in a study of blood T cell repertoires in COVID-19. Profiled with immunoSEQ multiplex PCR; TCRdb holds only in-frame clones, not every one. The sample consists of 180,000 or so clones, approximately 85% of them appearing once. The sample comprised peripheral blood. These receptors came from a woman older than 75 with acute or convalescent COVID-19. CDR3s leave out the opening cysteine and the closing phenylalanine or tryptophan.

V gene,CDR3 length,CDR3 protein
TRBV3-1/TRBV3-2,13,ASSPLAGGSSGQY
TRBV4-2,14,ASSQGIQGFNEKLF
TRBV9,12,ASSPGQGAYEQY
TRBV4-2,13,ASSQDGTDNYGYT
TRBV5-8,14,ASSLVLANRRNTQY
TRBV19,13,ASRTSGKVLYEQY
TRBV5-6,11,ASGTGVSYGYT
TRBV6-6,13,ASSYGTGLFAEAF
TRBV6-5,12,ASTRLAGFYEQY
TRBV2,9,ASSNVREQY
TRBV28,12,ASSSRGEGGPQH
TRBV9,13,ASSVSGRAYNEQF
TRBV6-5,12,ASSRQTRNTEAF
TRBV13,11,ASSFGRSRSYT
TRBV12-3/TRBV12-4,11,ASRSTGNTEAF
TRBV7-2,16,ASSFGIAGGPRYNEQF
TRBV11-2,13,ASSLMQGGNTEAF
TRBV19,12,ASRRTGQNYEQY
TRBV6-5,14,ASSYTPSGNFYEQY
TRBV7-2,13,ASSLALWFTGELF
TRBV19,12,ASSLTEYTGELF
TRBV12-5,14,ASGSPSGTAYNEQF
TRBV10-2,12,ASSEVKGGGTQY
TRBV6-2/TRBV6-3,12,ASSFLDRVAQQF
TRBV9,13,ASSPRPGEWETQY
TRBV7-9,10,ASSLSVNGYT
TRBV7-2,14,ASSPSQLAGEYGYT
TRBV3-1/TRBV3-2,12,ATPRVDRGTEAF
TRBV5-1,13,ASSLIAGNTGELF
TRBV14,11,ASSRQQNYGYT
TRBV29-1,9,SGARRNEQF
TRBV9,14,ASSVGGQLTDSPLH
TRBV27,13,ASSLKTQGNYGYT
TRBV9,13,ASSTRTSGSHEQF
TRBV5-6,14,ASSFLPGQGYEKLF
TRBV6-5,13,ASSSYRGLAYGYT